The source of this T cell receptor (beta chain) is a study of T cells in Graves' hyperthyroidism and ophthalmopathy. RNA transcripts were the template for amplifying TCR beta CDR3 regions. Primed by the HTBI set, a first-round RT-PCR was run on the TCR CDR3. TCRdb called the multiplex PCR reads again in MiXCR, with one record for every CDR3 protein. The sample records 500,000 or so distinct CDR3 sequences, more than 15% being singletons. The V gene lost 2 bases and the J gene lost 0 bases, with 8 bases spanning the gap. This CDR3 region has 15 residues. Germline CDR1 reads MNHEY; CDR2 reads SMNVEV (reference sequence).

The rearrangement uses TRBV27 and TRBJ1-5; D remains ambiguous. This TCR was recovered from a woman between 18 and 29 years old with Graves' ophthalmopathy. The sample was blood. CDR3 sequence (DNA): TGTGCCAGCAGTTTAAGTTCCGTTAGCAATCAGCCCCAGCATTTT. Translation gives CASSLSSVSNQPQHF.